One and the same sample provided the 26 T cell receptor beta chains below, sequenced in a study of TIL therapy for anti-PD-1-resistant metastatic lung cancer. The time point denotes: pre-treatment sample, taken before nivolumab and TIL therapy. This was the immunoSEQ v3 assay. The method was immunoSEQ multiplex PCR; TCRdb's version includes in-frame clones alone and lacks a portion of them. The sample consists of 55,000 to 70,000 clones, roughly 84% of them appearing once. The sequences come from blood, collected at baseline. The source of these receptors is a person between 25 and 80 years old with non-small cell lung cancer.

The gene calls are TRBV3-1 (or the pseudogene TRBV3-2) and TRBJ1-2, with D unclear. Trimming pared 0 bases from V and 4 bases from J, leaving 15 bases between. CDR3 length: 16 amino acids. CDR1 is LGHDT, CDR2 YNNKEL, per germline (reference sequence). For the CDR3, the DNA is TGTGCCAGCAGCCAAGATAGTGAAGGGTACGGCTATGGCTACACCTTC. As protein: CASSQDSEGYGYGYTF.

This chain uses TRBV6-5 with TRBJ2-1; D call uncertain. The germline V and J ends were trimmed by 4 bases and 0 bases, with 10 bases remaining between them. CDR1 is MNHEY, CDR2 SVGAGI, per germline. The CDR3 covers 15 residues. As DNA, the CDR3 is TGTGCCAGCAGTTCCTTCCCGAGCTCCTACAATGAGCAGTTCTTC. Protein: CASSSFPSSYNEQFF.

The chain is built from TRBV5-1 and TRBJ1-6, with D possibly TRBD1 on 6 matching bases. The CDR3 spans 15 residues. CDR1 is SGHRS and CDR2 is YFSETQ in the germline V gene. V gave up 2 bases and J gave up 6 bases, with 12 bases separating them. As DNA, the CDR3 is TGCGCCAGCAGCTTTAACAGGGAGCCTAATTCACCCCTCCACTTT. This sequence encodes CASSFNREPNSPLHF.

This clone has more than one count but fewer than ten. This chain uses TRBV2 with TRBJ1-2, with a weak D call TRBD1 (6 bases). CDR1 is SNHLY, CDR2 FYNNEI, per germline. V lost 9 bases to trimming and J lost 7 bases, with 15 bases between them. The CDR3 extends over 12 amino acids. The DNA of the CDR3 is TGTGCCAGTAGTCAGGGGTACGGTGGCTACACCTTC. Translating it yields CASSQGYGGYTF.

This sequence joins TRBV6-5 and TRBJ2-7; no clear D. Trimming shortened V by 11 bases and J by 6 bases, and 14 bases separated the two germline ends. Germline lookup yields CDR1 MNHEY and CDR2 SVGAGI. CDR3 length equals 11 residues. The DNA for the CDR3 is TGTGCCCGACAACGTGGTGGCGAGCAGTACTTC. As protein: CARQRGGEQYF.

The chain recombines TRBV25-1 with TRBJ2-6; perhaps TRBD2 as D (6 bases). The CDR3 extends over 15 amino acids. With 5 bases removed from V and 2 bases from J, the gap between germline ends came to 10 bases. From germline, CDR1 is MGHDK and CDR2 SYGVNS. The CDR3 DNA follows: TGTGCCAGCAGTACCGGGGGAACTGGGGCCAACGTCCTGACTTTC. Residues: CASSTGGTGANVLTF.

The chain is built from TRBV11-1 and TRBJ2-5; D gene uncertain. CDR1 is SGHAT, CDR2 FQDESV, per germline (reference sequence). The CDR3 has 13 amino acids. Trimming removed 4 bases from V and 2 bases from J, with 8 bases in between. CDR3 loop: CASSSDWQETQYF. The CDR3 region has the DNA TGTGCCAGCAGCTCTGACTGGCAAGAGACCCAGTACTTC.

This clone has more than one count but fewer than ten. The chain links TRBV30 to TRBJ1-6; D gene uncertain. CDR1 is GTSNPN and CDR2 is SVGIG in the germline V gene (reference sequence). Trimming stripped 2 bases from V and 7 bases from J, with 6 bases between. The CDR3 sequence is 12 residues long. In DNA form, the CDR3 reads TGTGCCTGGAGTACGCAGAATTCACCCCTCCACTTT. Translation: CAWSTQNSPLHF.

This clone was observed a few times. The rearrangement uses TRBV7-2 and TRBJ2-3; 9 positions match TRBD2. CDR3 length: 13 amino acids. Unmatched junction bases numbered 4, after V lost 10 bases and J lost 2 bases. Germline assignment: CDR1 SGHTA and CDR2 FQGNSA. The CDR3 DNA reads as TGTGCCACCAAGCGGGGGGACACAGATACGCAGTATTTT. It specifies CATKRGDTDTQYF.

The chain employs TRBV2 and TRBJ1-1, with D possibly matching TRBD1 (5 bases). The CDR3 has 15 residues. V lost 5 bases, J lost 0 bases, and 13 bases lay in between. CDR1 and CDR2 (germline): SNHLY, FYNNEI. CDR3 DNA sequence: TGTGCCAGCAGTCAATCGACAGCCTTGAACACTGAAGCTTTCTTT. It translates to CASSQSTALNTEAFF.

The chain uses TRBV30 and TRBJ2-7; no clear D. The V end lost 0 bases, the J end lost 6 bases, and 15 bases lay between the germline ends. The CDR3 length is 14 residues. Per the germline V gene, CDR1 is GTSNPN and CDR2 is SVGIG (reference sequence). The CDR3 protein is CAWSVGPGETEQYF. CDR3 bases: TGTGCCTGGAGTGTAGGCCCGGGTGAGACCGAGCAGTACTTC.

This rearrangement joins TRBV21-1 to TRBJ2-3; no check of the table's D call, TRBD2, against the DNA was made. TRBV21-1 represents a pseudogene. The CDR3 covers 17 residues. The CDR3 DNA follows: TGTGCCAGCTCCAATGGTGTCGGTTACTTAAGCACAGATACGCAGTATTTT. Translated, it gives CASSNGVGYLSTDTQYF.

This clone was seen just once. The V and J genes are TRBV7-6 and TRBJ1-6; no clear D gene. The V gene lost 5 bases and the J gene lost 6 bases, with 17 bases spanning the gap. The CDR3 is 16 residues long. Germline V lookup: CDR1 SGHVS, CDR2 FNYEAQ. CDR3 in amino acids: CASSPTSPPGNSPLHF. The CDR3 DNA sequence: TGTGCCAGCAGCCCCACCAGCCCCCCCGGTAATTCACCCCTCCACTTT.

The CDR3 region is CAWMKRTVIYGYTF. The CDR3 DNA is TGTGCCTGGATGAAACGGACAGTAATATATGGCTACACCTTC. This rearrangement joins TRBV30 to TRBJ1-2; D is perhaps TRBD1 (6 bases). Trimming took off 4 bases at V and 5 bases at J, with 17 bases between the two ends. The CDR3 is 14 residues long. Germline V gives CDR1 GTSNPN, CDR2 SVGIG (reference sequence). Looking up the rest from reference TRBV30 and TRBJ1-2 gives the full variable domain: SQTIHQWPATLVQPVGSPLSLECTVEGTSNPNLYWYRQAAGRGLQLLFYSVGIGQISSEVPQNLSASRPQDRQFILSSKKLLLSDSGFYLCAWMKRTVIYGYTFGSGTRLTVV.

In this sample, this clone turned up once. V usage is TRBV30 and J usage is TRBJ2-2; TRBD1 aligns across 9 bases. The CDR3 contains 15 residues. V shed 5 bases, J shed 7 bases, and the junction held 11 bases outside the gene matches. Germline assignment: CDR1 GTSNPN and CDR2 SVGIG (reference sequence). In DNA form, the CDR3 reads TGTGCCTGGTCTGGAGTCGGGACAGGGCACGGGGAGCTGTTTTTT. This sequence encodes CAWSGVGTGHGELFF.

The chain employs TRBV6-1 and TRBJ2-2; 11 bases match TRBD2. The junction had 4 bases not matched to a gene; V was cut back by 2 bases and J by 5 bases. In germline, CDR1 is MNHNS, CDR2 SASEGT. This CDR3 contains 16 residues. CDR3 DNA sequence: TGTGCCAGCAGTGAACGGCTAGCGGGAGGAACCGGGGAGCTGTTTTTT. This gives the protein CASSERLAGGTGELFF.

This rearrangement joins TRBV28 to TRBJ2-1, with a tentative D call TRBD1 (5 bases). The CDR3 consists of 13 residues. Germline V gene lookup returns CDR1 MDHEN and CDR2 SYDVKM. Trimming removed 4 bases at V and 7 bases at J, with 11 bases between. DNA of the CDR3: TGTGCCAGCAGTTACCAGGGTGGGAATGAGCAGTTCTTC. It yields the protein CASSYQGGNEQFF. Together with reference TRBV28 and TRBJ2-1, the CDR3 gives the full variable domain: DVKVTQSSRYLVKRTGEKVFLECVQDMDHENMFWYRQDPGLGLRLIYFSYDVKMKEKGDIPEGYSVSREKKERFSLILESASTNQTSMYLCASSYQGGNEQFFGPGTRLTVL.

The chain recombines TRBV7-2 with TRBJ2-6; D possibly uses TRBD1 or TRBD2 (5 bases each). Germline values: CDR1 SGHTA, CDR2 FQGNSA. The germline V and J ends were trimmed by 4 bases and 4 bases, with 14 bases remaining between them. The CDR3 covers 16 residues. As DNA, the CDR3 is TGTGCCAGCAGCTCGTCGGCAGGGAGCGGGGCCAACGTCCTGACTTTC. Translated, it gives CASSSSAGSGANVLTF.

The CDR3 region is CASSIPSGGLNTGELFF. CDR3 DNA sequence: TGTGCCAGTAGTATCCCTAGCGGGGGGTTGAACACCGGGGAGCTGTTTTTT. This chain joins TRBV19 and TRBJ2-2; 11 nucleotides match TRBD2. Germline CDR1 LNHDA, CDR2 SQIVND (reference sequence). The ends lost 3 bases at V and 1 base at J; junction bases unmatched: 4. The CDR3 has 17 amino acids.

The chain's CDR3 is CASSQPYPGTVISGNTIYF. DNA of the CDR3: TGTGCCAGCAGTCAGCCGTACCCCGGGACAGTGATCTCTGGAAACACCATATATTTT. This chain links TRBV6-6 with TRBJ1-3; 7 bases fit TRBD1. CDR1 is MNHNY and CDR2 is SVGAGI in the germline V gene (reference sequence). V shed 5 bases, J shed 0 bases, and the junction held 16 bases outside the gene matches. This CDR3 contains 19 residues.

This rearrangement joins TRBV28 to TRBJ2-3; D is possibly TRBD1 (5 bases). This CDR3 spans 11 amino acids. CDR1 is MDHEN and CDR2 is SYDVKM in the germline V gene. V gave up 4 bases and J gave up 8 bases, with 7 bases separating them. CDR3 coding DNA: TGTGCCAGCAGTTCAAGGGGTACGCAGTATTTT. Its translation is CASSSRGTQYF.

The rearrangement links TRBV27 to TRBJ2-3, with a weak D call TRBD2 (6 bases). The CDR3 spans 15 residues. CDR1 and CDR2 (germline): MNHEY, SMNVEV (reference sequence). V was trimmed by 6 bases and J by 4 bases, leaving 17 bases between them. The CDR3 nucleotides are TGTGCCAGCAGATTGATGGGGGGTGGGGCAGATACGCAGTATTTT. Amino acids: CASRLMGGGADTQYF.

The chain employs TRBV3-1 (or the pseudogene TRBV3-2) and TRBJ2-2; D is ambiguous. The CDR3 spans 13 residues. Between the trimmed V and J ends, which lost 0 bases and 6 bases, there was a span of 5 bases. Germline CDR1 is LGHDT and CDR2 is YNNKEL (reference sequence). In DNA form, the CDR3 reads TGTGCCAGCAGCCAAGATGAACCCGGGGAGCTGTTTTTT. It encodes CASSQDEPGELFF.

The V gene is TRBV5-1, the J gene TRBJ2-4; 9 positions match TRBD1. Germline values: CDR1 SGHRS, CDR2 YFSETQ. The CDR3 has 15 residues. V shed 2 bases and J 3 bases; nucleotides not matched to a gene: 3. CDR3 bases: TGCGCCAGCAGCTTACGACAGGGGGACAAAAACATTCAGTACTTC. As protein: CASSLRQGDKNIQYF.

The chain's CDR3 is CASSVEAVGDHNEQFF. The CDR3 bases are TGTGCCAGCAGCGTAGAAGCGGTAGGGGACCACAATGAGCAGTTCTTC. This rearrangement joins TRBV9 to TRBJ2-1; either TRBD1 or TRBD2 may fit D (5 bases each). Per the germline V gene, CDR1 is SGDLS and CDR2 is YYNGEE. CDR3 size: 16 residues. Trimming took off 0 bases at V and 5 bases at J, with 15 bases between the two ends.

The V call is TRBV27, the J call TRBJ2-1, with D possibly being TRBD2 (5 bases). Per germline, CDR1 MNHEY and CDR2 SMNVEV (reference sequence). V was clipped by 3 bases and J by 0 bases, with 12 bases between them. The CDR3 spans 16 residues. CDR3 amino acids: CASSLEADGSYNEQFF. The CDR3 DNA is TGTGCCAGCAGTTTGGAAGCGGACGGCTCCTACAATGAGCAGTTCTTC.